Here is one T cell receptor (beta chain) with its context. This sample was included in a study of blood T cell repertoires in COVID-19. About the study: COVID-19 samples from acute and convalescent phases originated in the United States, Italy and Spain.

Assignments of participants to cohorts depended upon their own reported clinical history. As handled by the study authors: By means of reference gene primer amplification, nucleated cell counts were estimated. Only in-frame clones appear in the TCRdb table, and some are missing; sequencing was by immunoSEQ multiplex PCR. Clone size and the V and J calls come from that table; the DNA yielded D and trimming. The sample has about 170,000 clones; over 75% are singletons. Between the trimmed V and J ends, which lost 8 bases and 4 bases, there was a span of 9 bases. CDR3 length equals 12 residues. CDR1 and CDR2 from the germline V gene are MNHEY and SMNVEV (reference sequence).

This receptor was obtained from a human donor with acute COVID-19. The donor label of this sample is uncertain. Material for sequencing was PBMCs or T cells enriched from blood (not recorded which). V and J are TRBV27 and TRBJ1-5, with D perhaps matching TRBD1 (5 bases). The CDR3 reads CASGSGNQPQHF. The CDR3 bases are TGTGCCAGCGGATCAGGGAATCAGCCCCAGCATTTT.